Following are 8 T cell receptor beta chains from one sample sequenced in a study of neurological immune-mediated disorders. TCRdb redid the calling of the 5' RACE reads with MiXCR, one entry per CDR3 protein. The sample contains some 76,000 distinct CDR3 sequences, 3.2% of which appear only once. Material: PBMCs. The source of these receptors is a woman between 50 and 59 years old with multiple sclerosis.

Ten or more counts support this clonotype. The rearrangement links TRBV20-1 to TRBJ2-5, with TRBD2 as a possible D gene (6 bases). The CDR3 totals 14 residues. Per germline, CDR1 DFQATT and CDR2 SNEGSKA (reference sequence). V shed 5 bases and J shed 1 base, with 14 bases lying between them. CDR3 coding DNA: TGCAGTGCTGGGGGTGGGGGACTCCAAGAGACCCAGTACTTC. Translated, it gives CSAGGGGLQETQYF.

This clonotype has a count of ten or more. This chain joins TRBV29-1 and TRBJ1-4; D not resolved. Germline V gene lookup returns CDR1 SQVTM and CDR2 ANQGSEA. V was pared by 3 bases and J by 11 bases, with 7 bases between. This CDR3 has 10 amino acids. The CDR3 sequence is CSVDDGKLFF. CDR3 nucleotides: TGCAGCGTTGATGACGGTAAACTGTTTTTT. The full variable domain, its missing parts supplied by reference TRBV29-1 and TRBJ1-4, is SAVISQKPSRDICQRGTSLTIQCQVDSQVTMMFWYRQQPGQSLTLIATANQGSEATYESGFVIDKFPISRPNLTFSTLTVSNMSPEDSSIYLCSVDDGKLFFGSGTQLSVL.

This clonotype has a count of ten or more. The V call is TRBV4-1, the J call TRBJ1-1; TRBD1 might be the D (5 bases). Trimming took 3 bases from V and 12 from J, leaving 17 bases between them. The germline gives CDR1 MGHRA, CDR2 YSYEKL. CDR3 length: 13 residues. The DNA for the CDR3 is TGCGCCAGCAGCCAGGTGACAGCGGGTCTACCTTTCTTT. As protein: CASSQVTAGLPFF.

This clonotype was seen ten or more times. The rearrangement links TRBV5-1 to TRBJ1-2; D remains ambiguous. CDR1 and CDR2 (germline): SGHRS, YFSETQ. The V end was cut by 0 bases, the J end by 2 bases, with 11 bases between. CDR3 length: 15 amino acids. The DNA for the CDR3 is TGCGCCAGCAGCTTGGCTGCGGGAACCAACTATGGCTACACCTTC. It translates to CASSLAAGTNYGYTF.

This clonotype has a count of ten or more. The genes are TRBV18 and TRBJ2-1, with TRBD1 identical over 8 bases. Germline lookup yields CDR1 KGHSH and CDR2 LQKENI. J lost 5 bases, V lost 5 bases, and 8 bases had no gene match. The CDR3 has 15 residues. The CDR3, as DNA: TGTGCCAGCTCATCCCGGGACAGGCAGAACAATGAGCAGTTCTTC. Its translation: CASSSRDRQNNEQFF.

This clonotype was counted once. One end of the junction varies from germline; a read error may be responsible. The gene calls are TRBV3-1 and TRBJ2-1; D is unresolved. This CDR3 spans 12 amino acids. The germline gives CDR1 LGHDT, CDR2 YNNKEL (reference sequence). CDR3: CDSSKARDEQFF. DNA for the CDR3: TGTGACAGCAGCAAGGCAAGGGATGAGCAGTTCTTC.

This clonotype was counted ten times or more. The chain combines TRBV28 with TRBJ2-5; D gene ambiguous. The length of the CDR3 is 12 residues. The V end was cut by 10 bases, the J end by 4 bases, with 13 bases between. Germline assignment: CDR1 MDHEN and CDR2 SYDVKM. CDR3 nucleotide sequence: TGTGCCATCCTTCCGAAAGGAGAGACCCAGTACTTC. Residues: CAILPKGETQYF. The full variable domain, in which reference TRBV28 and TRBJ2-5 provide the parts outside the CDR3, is DVKVTQSSRYLVKRTGEKVFLECVQDMDHENMFWYRQDPGLGLRLIYFSYDVKMKEKGDIPEGYSVSREKKERFSLILESASTNQTSMYLCAILPKGETQYFGPGTRLLVL.

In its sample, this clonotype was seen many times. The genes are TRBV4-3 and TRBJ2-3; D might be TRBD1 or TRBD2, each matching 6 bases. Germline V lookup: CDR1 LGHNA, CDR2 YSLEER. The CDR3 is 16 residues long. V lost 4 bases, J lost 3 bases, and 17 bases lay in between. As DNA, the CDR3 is TGCGCCAGCAGCCGCGGGACCCTGGGGGCTACAGATACGCAGTATTTT. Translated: CASSRGTLGATDTQYF.